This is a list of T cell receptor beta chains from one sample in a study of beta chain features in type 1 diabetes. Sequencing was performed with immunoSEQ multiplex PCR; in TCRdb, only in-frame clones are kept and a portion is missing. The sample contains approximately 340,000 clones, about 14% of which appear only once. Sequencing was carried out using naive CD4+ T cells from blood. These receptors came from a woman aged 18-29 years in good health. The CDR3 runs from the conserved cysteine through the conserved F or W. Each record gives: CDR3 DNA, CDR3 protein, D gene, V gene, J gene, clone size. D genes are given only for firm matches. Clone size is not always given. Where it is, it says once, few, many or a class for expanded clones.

cdr3_nt: TGTGCCAGCACCCCGGGACAGGGGGCACACTACGAGCAGTACTTC; cdr3_aa: CASTPGQGAHYEQYF; d_call: TRBD1; v_call: TRBV6-1; j_call: TRBJ2-7; clone_size: few
cdr3_nt: TGTGCCAGCACCACGGGACAGCGGCAAGAGACCCAGTACTTC; cdr3_aa: CASTTGQRQETQYF; d_call: TRBD1; v_call: TRBV5-4; j_call: TRBJ2-5; clone_size: .
cdr3_nt: TGCGCCAGCAGCTTGGAAGGGGTCAATCAGCCCCAGCATTTT; cdr3_aa: CASSLEGVNQPQHF; d_call: .; v_call: TRBV5-1; j_call: TRBJ1-5; clone_size: few
cdr3_nt: TGTGCCAGCAGCCGCCGGACTAGCGGGAGAGAATTGAATGAGCAGTTCTTC; cdr3_aa: CASSRRTSGRELNEQFF; d_call: TRBD2; v_call: TRBV7-2; j_call: TRBJ2-1; clone_size: .
cdr3_nt: TGTGCCAGCAGTTACCTTTCCTCTGGGGCCAACGTCCTGACTTTC; cdr3_aa: CASSYLSSGANVLTF; d_call: .; v_call: TRBV6-5; j_call: TRBJ2-6; clone_size: few
cdr3_nt: TGTGCCAGCTCACCCGCGATCCAAGAGACCCAGTACTTC; cdr3_aa: CASSPAIQETQYF; d_call: .; v_call: TRBV18; j_call: TRBJ2-5; clone_size: .
cdr3_nt: TGTGCCAGCAGCCCCACGGGACTAGCGGGAGGGCGGCAGTTCTTC; cdr3_aa: CASSPTGLAGGRQFF; d_call: TRBD2; v_call: TRBV7-2; j_call: TRBJ2-1; clone_size: .
cdr3_nt: TGTGCCAGCACCCGGGGCGGGAGGGGTGATACGCAGTATTTT; cdr3_aa: CASTRGGRGDTQYF; d_call: TRBD2; v_call: TRBV7-2; j_call: TRBJ2-3; clone_size: .
cdr3_nt: TGTGCCAGCAGCCTCGGACAGGGGTATGGCTACACCTTC; cdr3_aa: CASSLGQGYGYTF; d_call: TRBD1; v_call: TRBV4-2; j_call: TRBJ1-2; clone_size: .
cdr3_nt: TGCGCCAGCAGCCTCCCCACAGATACGCAGTATTTT; cdr3_aa: CASSLPTDTQYF; d_call: .; v_call: TRBV5-1; j_call: TRBJ2-3; clone_size: few
cdr3_nt: TGTGCCAGCAGCGGGAGACAGGGGTCGACAGATACGCAGTATTTT; cdr3_aa: CASSGRQGSTDTQYF; d_call: TRBD1; v_call: TRBV9; j_call: TRBJ2-3; clone_size: few
cdr3_nt: TGTGCCAGCAGCCCTCGGGGAGCTGCCACCGGGGAGCTGTTTTTT; cdr3_aa: CASSPRGAATGELFF; d_call: .; v_call: TRBV7-2; j_call: TRBJ2-2; clone_size: .
cdr3_nt: TGTGCCTGGAGACTAGGCTCCACCGGGGAGCTGTTTTTT; cdr3_aa: CAWRLGSTGELFF; d_call: .; v_call: TRBV30; j_call: TRBJ2-2; clone_size: many
cdr3_nt: TGTGCCAGCAGCTCTTGGACACTCTCTGGAAACACCATATATTTT; cdr3_aa: CASSSWTLSGNTIYF; d_call: .; v_call: TRBV7-9; j_call: TRBJ1-3; clone_size: few
cdr3_nt: TGTGCCAGCAGTTACCTTGGGGAGATAGGGGGAGAGCAGTTCTTC; cdr3_aa: CASSYLGEIGGEQFF; d_call: .; v_call: TRBV7-2; j_call: TRBJ2-1; clone_size: few
cdr3_nt: TGTGCCAGTAGTAGGACAGCTCGAAATCAGCCCCAGCATTTT; cdr3_aa: CASSRTARNQPQHF; d_call: .; v_call: TRBV19; j_call: TRBJ1-5; clone_size: few
cdr3_nt: TGCGCCAGCAGCCCACAGGGGATCACTGAAGCTTTCTTT; cdr3_aa: CASSPQGITEAFF; d_call: TRBD1; v_call: TRBV4-3; j_call: TRBJ1-1; clone_size: .
cdr3_nt: TGTGCCTGGACCTTGACCGGGACAGGGTTTATTGAGCAGTTCTTC; cdr3_aa: CAWTLTGTGFIEQFF; d_call: TRBD1; v_call: TRBV30; j_call: TRBJ2-1; clone_size: .
cdr3_nt: TGTGCCACGACCGAGGGACAATCTCCGGGTGGGGAGCAGTACTTC; cdr3_aa: CATTEGQSPGGEQYF; d_call: .; v_call: TRBV6-5; j_call: TRBJ2-7; clone_size: .
cdr3_nt: TGTGCCAGCAGCGTAGCCCCCGCTGAAGCTTTCTTT; cdr3_aa: CASSVAPAEAFF; d_call: .; v_call: TRBV9; j_call: TRBJ1-1; clone_size: .
cdr3_nt: TGTGCCAGCAGTGGTGACAGGGCTGGGGCCAACGTCCTGACTTTC; cdr3_aa: CASSGDRAGANVLTF; d_call: TRBD1; v_call: TRBV25-1; j_call: TRBJ2-6; clone_size: few
cdr3_nt: TGTGCCTGGAGTATTCTACAGCAAGAGACCCAGTACTTC; cdr3_aa: CAWSILQQETQYF; d_call: .; v_call: TRBV30; j_call: TRBJ2-5; clone_size: .
cdr3_nt: TGTGCCAGCAGTCCCAGGGGGGCAGCTAATGAAAAACTGTTTTTT; cdr3_aa: CASSPRGAANEKLFF; d_call: TRBD1; v_call: TRBV6-5; j_call: TRBJ1-4; clone_size: .
cdr3_nt: TGCGCCAGCATTCTCGGCGGTCCGGGGGAGACCCAGTACTTC; cdr3_aa: CASILGGPGETQYF; d_call: .; v_call: TRBV23-1; j_call: TRBJ2-5; clone_size: few
cdr3_nt: TGTGCCAGCAGCTTAGGGCTAGCGGGCTCCTACAATGAGCAGTTCTTC; cdr3_aa: CASSLGLAGSYNEQFF; d_call: TRBD2; v_call: TRBV7-7; j_call: TRBJ2-1; clone_size: few
cdr3_nt: TGCGCCAGCAGCTTGGCCTTGGCGGGAGGGAGCTCCTACGAGCAGTACTTC; cdr3_aa: CASSLALAGGSSYEQYF; d_call: TRBD2; v_call: TRBV5-1; j_call: TRBJ2-7; clone_size: .
cdr3_nt: TGTGCCACCTACGCAGTCGGGGGAGAGGACGAGACCCAGTACTTC; cdr3_aa: CATYAVGGEDETQYF; d_call: .; v_call: TRBV27; j_call: TRBJ2-5; clone_size: few
cdr3_nt: TGTGCCAGCAGCCAAGATCGGGGGGGGACAGCCAACAATGAGCAGTTCTTC; cdr3_aa: CASSQDRGGTANNEQFF; d_call: .; v_call: TRBV4-2; j_call: TRBJ2-1; clone_size: .
cdr3_nt: TGTGCCAGTAGTGTGGAGGGCTGGCCCCTTCAGTTCTTC; cdr3_aa: CASSVEGWPLQFF; d_call: .; v_call: TRBV19; j_call: TRBJ2-1; clone_size: .
cdr3_nt: TGTGCCAGCAGTTTGGGCCGCGGGATCGCCTACGAGCAGTACTTC; cdr3_aa: CASSLGRGIAYEQYF; d_call: .; v_call: TRBV28; j_call: TRBJ2-7; clone_size: .
cdr3_nt: TGCGCCAGCAGCTTGGGACTAGCGTTGACCTACGAGCAGTTCTTC; cdr3_aa: CASSLGLALTYEQFF; d_call: TRBD2; v_call: TRBV5-1; j_call: TRBJ2-1; clone_size: few
cdr3_nt: TGTGCCAGCAGCTCCCAGGGGAGGGCCTCTACTCACACCGGGGAGCTGTTTTTT; cdr3_aa: CASSSQGRASTHTGELFF; d_call: .; v_call: TRBV7-2; j_call: TRBJ2-2; clone_size: .
cdr3_nt: TGTGCCACCAGCAGAGTGGTGAGTGCGACCTACGAGCAGTACTTC; cdr3_aa: CATSRVVSATYEQYF; d_call: .; v_call: TRBV15; j_call: TRBJ2-7; clone_size: few
cdr3_nt: TGTGCCAGCAGCCTAGGGACTAGCGGGAGGTGGAGTAACAATGAGCAGTTCTTC; cdr3_aa: CASSLGTSGRWSNNEQFF; d_call: TRBD2; v_call: TRBV11-2; j_call: TRBJ2-1; clone_size: few
cdr3_nt: TGTGCCAGCAGTTTATCCAGGGTCTATGGCTACACCTTC; cdr3_aa: CASSLSRVYGYTF; d_call: .; v_call: TRBV28; j_call: TRBJ1-2; clone_size: once
cdr3_nt: TGTGCCTGGAAAGATGCCGGAGATACGCAGTATTTT; cdr3_aa: CAWKDAGDTQYF; d_call: .; v_call: TRBV30; j_call: TRBJ2-3; clone_size: few
cdr3_nt: TGTGCCAGCAGCCAATTTAGGGGACTAGCGGGAGCGGGCACAGATACGCAGTATTTT; cdr3_aa: CASSQFRGLAGAGTDTQYF; d_call: TRBD2; v_call: TRBV4-2; j_call: TRBJ2-3; clone_size: .
cdr3_nt: TGTGCCAGCAGCACTTGGGCTGGATATGGCTACACCTTC; cdr3_aa: CASSTWAGYGYTF; d_call: .; v_call: TRBV5-6; j_call: TRBJ1-2; clone_size: few
cdr3_nt: TGTGCCAGCAGTGCTGGACAGGGGGTGGACAATGAGCAGTTCTTC; cdr3_aa: CASSAGQGVDNEQFF; d_call: TRBD1; v_call: TRBV6-1; j_call: TRBJ2-1; clone_size: .
cdr3_nt: TGTGCCAGCAGCTCGCTGTGGGGGGATCCTAGCACAGATACGCAGTATTTT; cdr3_aa: CASSSLWGDPSTDTQYF; d_call: .; v_call: TRBV7-2; j_call: TRBJ2-3; clone_size: few
cdr3_nt: TGCGCCAGCAGTTTGGGGTTGGCTAGCGGGAGCCTCACCTACGAGCAGTACTTC; cdr3_aa: CASSLGLASGSLTYEQYF; d_call: TRBD2; v_call: TRBV5-1; j_call: TRBJ2-7; clone_size: few
cdr3_nt: TGTGCCAGCAGCTTAGAGGAGTACAATGAGCAGTTCTTC; cdr3_aa: CASSLEEYNEQFF; d_call: .; v_call: TRBV11-2; j_call: TRBJ2-1; clone_size: .
cdr3_nt: TGTGCCAGCAGCCGACAGGGGGCGCACACCGGGGAGCTGTTTTTT; cdr3_aa: CASSRQGAHTGELFF; d_call: TRBD1; v_call: TRBV28; j_call: TRBJ2-2; clone_size: few
cdr3_nt: TGTGCCAGCAGTTACCGTTGGGGGGATGTAGGTCAGCCCCAGCATTTT; cdr3_aa: CASSYRWGDVGQPQHF; d_call: .; v_call: TRBV6-8; j_call: TRBJ1-5; clone_size: once
cdr3_nt: TGTGCCTGGAGAGATAGCGGGAGGTCCTACGAGCAGTACTTC; cdr3_aa: CAWRDSGRSYEQYF; d_call: TRBD2; v_call: TRBV30; j_call: TRBJ2-7; clone_size: .
cdr3_nt: TGTGCTAGTGGTTTGGGCCAGGGGGCCGAGACCCAGTACTTC; cdr3_aa: CASGLGQGAETQYF; d_call: TRBD1; v_call: TRBV12-5; j_call: TRBJ2-5; clone_size: .